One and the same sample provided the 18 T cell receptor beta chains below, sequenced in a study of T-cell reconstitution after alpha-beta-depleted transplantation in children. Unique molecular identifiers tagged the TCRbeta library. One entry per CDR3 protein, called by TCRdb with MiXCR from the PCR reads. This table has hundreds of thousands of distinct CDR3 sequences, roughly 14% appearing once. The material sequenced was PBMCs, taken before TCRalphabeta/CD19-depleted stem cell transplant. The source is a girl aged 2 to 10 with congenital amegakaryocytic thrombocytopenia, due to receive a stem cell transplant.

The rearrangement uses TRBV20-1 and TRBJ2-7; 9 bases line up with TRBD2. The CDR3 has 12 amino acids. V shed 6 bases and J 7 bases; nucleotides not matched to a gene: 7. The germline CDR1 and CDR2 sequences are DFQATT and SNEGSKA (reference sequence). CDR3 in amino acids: CSAPRAGGEQYF. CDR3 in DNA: TGCAGTGCACCACGAGCGGGAGGAGAGCAGTACTTC.

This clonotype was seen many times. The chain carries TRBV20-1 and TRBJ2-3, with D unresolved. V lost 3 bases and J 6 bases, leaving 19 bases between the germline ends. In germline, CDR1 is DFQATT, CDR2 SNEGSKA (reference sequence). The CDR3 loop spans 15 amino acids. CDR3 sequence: CSASFGRQASDTQYF. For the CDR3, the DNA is TGCAGTGCTAGCTTCGGGCGACAAGCTTCTGATACGCAGTATTTT.

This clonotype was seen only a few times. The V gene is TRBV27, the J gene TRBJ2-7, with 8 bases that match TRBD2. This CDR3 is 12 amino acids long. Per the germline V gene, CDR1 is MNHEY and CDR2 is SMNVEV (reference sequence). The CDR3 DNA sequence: TGTGTCGGGCGCGGGGGGAACTACGAGCAGTACTTC. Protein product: CVGRGGNYEQYF.

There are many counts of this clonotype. The DNA for the CDR3 is TGTGCCAGCAGCGCAACAACTAGCTTGGGGGATACGCAGTATTTT. This encodes CASSATTSLGDTQYF. V usage is TRBV7-6 and J usage is TRBJ2-3; D is perhaps TRBD2 (6 bases). V lost 5 bases, J lost 6 bases, and 18 bases lay in between. The CDR3 spans 15 residues. Germline assignment: CDR1 SGHVS and CDR2 FNYEAQ.

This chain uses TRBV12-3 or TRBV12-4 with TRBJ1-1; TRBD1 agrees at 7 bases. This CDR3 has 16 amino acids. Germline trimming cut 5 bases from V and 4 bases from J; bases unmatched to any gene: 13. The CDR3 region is CASSRPTGEGSTEAFF. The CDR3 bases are TGTGCCAGCAGTAGACCCACAGGGGAAGGAAGCACTGAAGCTTTCTTT.

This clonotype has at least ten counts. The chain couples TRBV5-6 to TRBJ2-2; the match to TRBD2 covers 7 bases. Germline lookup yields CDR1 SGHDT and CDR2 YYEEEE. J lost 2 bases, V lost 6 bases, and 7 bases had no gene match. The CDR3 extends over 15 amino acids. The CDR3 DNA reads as TGTGCCAGCAAATGGACTAGAGTTAACACCGGGGAGCTGTTTTTT. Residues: CASKWTRVNTGELFF.

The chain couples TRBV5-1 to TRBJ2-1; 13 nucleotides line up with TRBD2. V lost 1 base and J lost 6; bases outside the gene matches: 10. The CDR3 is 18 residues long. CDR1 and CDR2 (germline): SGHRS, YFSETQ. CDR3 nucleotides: TGCGCCAGCAGCTTGTCGGGGTCCGGGACTAGCGGGATCAATGAGCAGTTCTTC. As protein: CASSLSGSGTSGINEQFF.

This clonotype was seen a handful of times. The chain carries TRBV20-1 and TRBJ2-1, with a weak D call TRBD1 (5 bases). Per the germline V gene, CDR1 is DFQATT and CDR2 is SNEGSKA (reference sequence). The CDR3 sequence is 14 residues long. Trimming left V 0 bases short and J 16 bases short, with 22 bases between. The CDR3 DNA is TGCAGTGCTAGAGATCGGGTGGTGTCAGAAGGGGTCTTCTTC. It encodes CSARDRVVSEGVFF.

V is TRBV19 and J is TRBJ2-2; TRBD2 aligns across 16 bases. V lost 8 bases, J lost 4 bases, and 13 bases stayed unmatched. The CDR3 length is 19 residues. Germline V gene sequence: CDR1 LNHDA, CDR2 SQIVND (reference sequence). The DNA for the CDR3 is TGTGCCAGTTCGACCGGGACTAGCGGGAGGGCATGGCTCACCGGGGAGCTGTTTTTT. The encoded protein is CASSTGTSGRAWLTGELFF.

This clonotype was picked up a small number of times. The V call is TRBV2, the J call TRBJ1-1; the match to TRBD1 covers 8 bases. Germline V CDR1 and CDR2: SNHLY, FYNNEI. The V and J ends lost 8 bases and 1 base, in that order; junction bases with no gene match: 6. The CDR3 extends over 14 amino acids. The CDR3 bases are TGTGCCAGCGCTATTGGACAGGGGAACACTGAAGCTTTCTTT. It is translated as CASAIGQGNTEAFF.

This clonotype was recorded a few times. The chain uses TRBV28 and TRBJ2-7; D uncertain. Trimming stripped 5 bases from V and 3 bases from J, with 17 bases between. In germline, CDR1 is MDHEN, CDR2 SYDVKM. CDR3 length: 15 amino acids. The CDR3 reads CASSPPRRPHYEQYF. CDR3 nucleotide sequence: TGTGCCAGCAGTCCCCCTAGGCGGCCGCACTACGAGCAGTACTTC.

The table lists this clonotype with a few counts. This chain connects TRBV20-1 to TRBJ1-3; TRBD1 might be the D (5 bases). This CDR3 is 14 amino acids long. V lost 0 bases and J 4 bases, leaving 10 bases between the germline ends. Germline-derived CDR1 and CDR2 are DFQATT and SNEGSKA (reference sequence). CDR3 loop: CSARDQGRGNTIYF. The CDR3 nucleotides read TGCAGTGCTAGAGACCAGGGAAGAGGAAACACCATATATTTT.

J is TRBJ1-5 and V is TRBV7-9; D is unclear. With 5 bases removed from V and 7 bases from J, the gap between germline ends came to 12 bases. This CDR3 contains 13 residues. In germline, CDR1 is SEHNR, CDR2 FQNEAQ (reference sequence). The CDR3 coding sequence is TGTGCCAGCAGCCTCGACGCCCGGCAGCCCCAGCATTTT. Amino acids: CASSLDARQPQHF.

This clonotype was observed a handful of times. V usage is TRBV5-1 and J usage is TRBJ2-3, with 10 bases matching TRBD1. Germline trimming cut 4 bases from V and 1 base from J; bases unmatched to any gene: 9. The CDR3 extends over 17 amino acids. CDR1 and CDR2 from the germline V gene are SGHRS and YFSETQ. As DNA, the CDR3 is TGCGCCAGCAGCCTGGAATCCGGGACAGGGGGCACAGATACGCAGTATTTT. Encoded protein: CASSLESGTGGTDTQYF.

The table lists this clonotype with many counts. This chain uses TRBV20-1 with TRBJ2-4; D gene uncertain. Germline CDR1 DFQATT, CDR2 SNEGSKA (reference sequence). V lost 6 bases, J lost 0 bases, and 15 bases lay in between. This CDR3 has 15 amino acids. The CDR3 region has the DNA TGCAGTGCGTTCGAGGCCCGCTTAGCCAAAAACATTCAGTACTTC. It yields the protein CSAFEARLAKNIQYF.

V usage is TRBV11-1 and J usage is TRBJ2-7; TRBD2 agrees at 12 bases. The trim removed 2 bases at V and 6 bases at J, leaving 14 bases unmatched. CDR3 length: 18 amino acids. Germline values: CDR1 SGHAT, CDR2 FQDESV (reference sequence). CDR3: CASSLKASGRAKSFEQYF. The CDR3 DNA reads TGTGCCAGCAGCTTAAAAGCTAGCGGGAGGGCCAAATCTTTCGAGCAGTACTTC.

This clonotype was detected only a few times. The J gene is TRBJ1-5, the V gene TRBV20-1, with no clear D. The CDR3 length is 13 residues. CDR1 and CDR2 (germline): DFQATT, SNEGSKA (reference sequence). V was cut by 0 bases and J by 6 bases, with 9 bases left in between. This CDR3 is CSARDRRGQPQHF. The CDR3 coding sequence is TGCAGTGCTAGAGATCGGCGGGGTCAGCCCCAGCATTTT.

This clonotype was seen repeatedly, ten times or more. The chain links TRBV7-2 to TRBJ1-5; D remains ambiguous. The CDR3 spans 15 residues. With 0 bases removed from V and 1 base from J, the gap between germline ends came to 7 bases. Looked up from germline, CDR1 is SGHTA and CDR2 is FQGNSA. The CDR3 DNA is TGTGCCAGCAGCTTAGCGTCGGAGAGCAATCAGCCCCAGCATTTT. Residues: CASSLASESNQPQHF.